Listed below are T cell receptor beta chains from one sample, sequenced in a study of T cell responses to AZD1222 COVID-19 vaccine. TCRdb keeps only in-frame clones here, not all; method: immunoSEQ multiplex PCR. The sample lists 100,000 to 150,000 clones, roughly 88% seen once, with 7.6% in the top ten. The sequencing used peripheral blood, collected on day 0 of AZD1222 vaccination. These receptors originate from an adult in good health. Both conserved end residues are part of each CDR3. The D gene is left open where the match is weak. Only part of the rows carry a size: once, few, many, or a class if the clone is expanded.

J: TRBJ1-1
size: .
V: TRBV18
D: .
CDR3: CASSPPKGLNTEAFF
DNA: TGTGCCAGCTCACCACCGAAGGGATTGAACACTGAAGCTTTCTTT

J: TRBJ1-4
size: .
V: TRBV5-5
D: TRBD1
CDR3: CASSLRDRVEGEKLFF
DNA: TGTGCCAGCAGCTTGCGGGACAGGGTGGAGGGTGAAAAACTGTTTTTT

J: TRBJ2-5
size: once
V: TRBV5-1
D: TRBD2
CDR3: CASSLAVLAGAATQYF
DNA: TGCGCCAGCAGCTTGGCCGTACTAGCGGGGGCGGCGACCCAGTACTTC

J: TRBJ2-5
size: .
V: TRBV19
D: .
CDR3: CASSIGSKETQYF
DNA: TGTGCCAGTAGTATAGGTAGTAAAGAGACCCAGTACTTC

J: TRBJ1-5
size: .
V: TRBV18
D: .
CDR3: CASSVAPRAGNQPQHF
DNA: TGTGCCAGCTCAGTCGCCCCAAGAGCCGGCAATCAGCCCCAGCATTTT

J: TRBJ1-2
size: .
V: TRBV3-1/TRBV3-2
D: .
CDR3: CASSQEDRALRF
DNA: TGTGCCAGCAGCCAAGAAGATAGGGCGCTACGCTTC

J: TRBJ2-1
size: .
V: TRBV10-1
D: .
CDR3: CASSGYRETGNLGQFF
DNA: TGCGCCAGCAGTGGTTATCGGGAAACAGGGAATTTGGGGCAGTTCTTC

J: TRBJ2-7
size: .
V: TRBV7-6
D: .
CDR3: CASSGQLGSYEQYF
DNA: TGTGCCAGCAGCGGCCAACTAGGTTCCTACGAGCAGTACTTC

J: TRBJ2-7
size: .
V: TRBV6-2/TRBV6-3
D: .
CDR3: CASSDGRLYEQYF
DNA: TGTGCCAGCAGTGACGGACGCCTCTACGAGCAGTACTTC

J: TRBJ2-7
size: .
V: TRBV6-2/TRBV6-3
D: TRBD1
CDR3: CASSLQGLNPRGEQYF
DNA: TGTGCCAGCAGCCTACAGGGGTTAAACCCGAGGGGCGAGCAGTACTTC

J: TRBJ2-2
size: .
V: TRBV6-5
D: TRBD1
CDR3: CASSYDRGYIGELFF
DNA: TGTGCCAGCAGTTACGACAGGGGATATATCGGGGAGCTGTTTTTT

J: TRBJ2-5
size: .
V: TRBV11-2
D: .
CDR3: CASSPRTSIETQYF
DNA: TGTGCCAGCAGCCCTCGGACGTCGATAGAGACCCAGTACTTC

J: TRBJ2-7
size: .
V: TRBV7-2
D: .
CDR3: CASSLGQYEQYF
DNA: TGTGCCAGCAGCTTAGGACAATACGAGCAGTACTTC

J: TRBJ1-1
size: .
V: TRBV6-5
D: .
CDR3: CASCVTSNTEAFF
DNA: TGTGCCAGCTGCGTGACATCGAACACTGAAGCTTTCTTT

J: TRBJ1-4
size: .
V: TRBV10-2
D: .
CDR3: CASSEMAGEKLFF
DNA: TGCGCCAGCAGTGAGATGGCGGGCGAAAAACTGTTTTTT

J: TRBJ2-7
size: once
V: TRBV18
D: .
CDR3: CASSPPGQNYEQYF
DNA: TGTGCCAGCTCACCACCGGGACAAAACTACGAGCAGTACTTC

J: TRBJ1-3
size: .
V: TRBV18
D: .
CDR3: CASSPAPSSSGNTIYF
DNA: TGTGCCAGCTCACCGGCACCGTCGAGCTCTGGAAACACCATATATTTT

J: TRBJ1-5
size: .
V: TRBV2
D: .
CDR3: CASTPTRGNQPQHF
DNA: TGTGCCAGCACCCCGACAAGGGGCAATCAGCCCCAGCATTTT

J: TRBJ1-5
size: .
V: TRBV19
D: .
CDR3: CAMAKGQPQHF
DNA: TGTGCCATGGCCAAGGGGCAGCCCCAGCATTTT

J: TRBJ2-5
size: .
V: TRBV19
D: .
CDR3: CASSTHRPEETQYF
DNA: TGTGCCAGTAGTACACACAGGCCTGAGGAGACCCAGTACTTC

J: TRBJ2-3
size: .
V: TRBV5-1
D: .
CDR3: CASSLGGYTDTQYF
DNA: TGCGCCAGCAGCTTGGGCGGTTACACAGATACGCAGTATTTT

J: TRBJ2-7
size: .
V: TRBV29-1
D: .
CDR3: CSGSKGLGYEQYF
DNA: TGCAGCGGATCGAAGGGGTTAGGCTACGAGCAGTACTTC

J: TRBJ2-1
size: .
V: TRBV6-5
D: .
CDR3: CASSPAGINNEQFF
DNA: TGTGCCAGCAGCCCCGCCGGGATAAACAATGAGCAGTTCTTC

J: TRBJ2-2
size: .
V: TRBV7-3
D: TRBD2
CDR3: CASSKMSGETGELFF
DNA: TGTGCCAGCAGTAAGATGAGCGGGGAGACCGGGGAGCTGTTTTTT

J: TRBJ1-1
size: once
V: TRBV28
D: .
CDR3: CASVRATEAFF
DNA: TGTGCCAGCGTTAGGGCGACTGAAGCTTTCTTT

J: TRBJ2-5
size: .
V: TRBV5-1
D: .
CDR3: CASSLGQGRTETQYF
DNA: TGCGCCAGCAGCTTGGGGCAGGGGCGGACGGAGACCCAGTACTTC

J: TRBJ1-2
size: .
V: TRBV27
D: .
CDR3: CASSLAVNYGYTF
DNA: TGTGCCAGCAGTTTAGCAGTTAACTATGGCTACACCTTC

J: TRBJ1-4
size: few
V: TRBV29-1
D: TRBD1
CDR3: CSVGDSNEKLFF
DNA: TGCAGCGTTGGGGACAGTAATGAAAAACTGTTTTTT

J: TRBJ2-3
size: .
V: TRBV15
D: .
CDR3: CATSRELALTDTQYF
DNA: TGTGCCACCAGCAGAGAACTAGCATTGACAGATACGCAGTATTTT

J: TRBJ1-2
size: .
V: TRBV14
D: .
CDR3: CASSQDLQSYGYTF
DNA: TGTGCCAGCAGCCAAGATCTACAGTCCTATGGCTACACCTTC

J: TRBJ1-6
size: .
V: TRBV19
D: .
CDR3: CASSIRGYNSPLHF
DNA: TGTGCCAGTAGTATTCGAGGCTATAATTCACCCCTCCACTTT

J: TRBJ2-1
size: .
V: TRBV7-9
D: TRBD2
CDR3: CASSLTSGGTFNEQFF
DNA: TGTGCCAGCAGCCTGACTAGCGGGGGAACCTTCAATGAGCAGTTCTTC

J: TRBJ2-7
size: .
V: TRBV6-5
D: TRBD1
CDR3: CASSYSRQGGYEQYF
DNA: TGTGCCAGCAGTTACTCGAGACAGGGTGGCTACGAGCAGTACTTC

J: TRBJ2-7
size: .
V: TRBV6-5
D: .
CDR3: CASRHHRDSYEQYF
DNA: TGTGCCAGCAGGCACCACAGGGATTCCTACGAGCAGTACTTC

J: TRBJ1-6
size: .
V: TRBV10-3
D: .
CDR3: CAISESSQEYNSPLHF
DNA: TGTGCCATCAGTGAGTCGTCCCAGGAGTATAATTCACCCCTCCACTTT

J: TRBJ1-5
size: .
V: TRBV6-5
D: TRBD1
CDR3: CASKLTGANNQPQHF
DNA: TGTGCCAGCAAGTTGACAGGGGCTAACAATCAGCCCCAGCATTTT

J: TRBJ1-4
size: .
V: TRBV11-2
D: .
CDR3: CASSSPEIYNEKLFF
DNA: TGTGCCAGCAGCTCCCCCGAGATTTATAATGAAAAACTGTTTTTT

J: TRBJ1-1
size: .
V: TRBV27
D: TRBD1
CDR3: CASSLGATGGNTEAFF
DNA: TGTGCCAGCAGTTTAGGAGCCACAGGGGGGAACACTGAAGCTTTCTTT

J: TRBJ2-7
size: .
V: TRBV4-3
D: TRBD2
CDR3: CASSQAGGRDEQYF
DNA: TGCGCCAGCAGCCAAGCGGGAGGTCGAGACGAGCAGTACTTC

J: TRBJ1-1
size: .
V: TRBV3-1/TRBV3-2
D: .
CDR3: CASSRRGGTEAFF
DNA: TGTGCCAGCAGCCGGAGGGGGGGGACTGAAGCTTTCTTT